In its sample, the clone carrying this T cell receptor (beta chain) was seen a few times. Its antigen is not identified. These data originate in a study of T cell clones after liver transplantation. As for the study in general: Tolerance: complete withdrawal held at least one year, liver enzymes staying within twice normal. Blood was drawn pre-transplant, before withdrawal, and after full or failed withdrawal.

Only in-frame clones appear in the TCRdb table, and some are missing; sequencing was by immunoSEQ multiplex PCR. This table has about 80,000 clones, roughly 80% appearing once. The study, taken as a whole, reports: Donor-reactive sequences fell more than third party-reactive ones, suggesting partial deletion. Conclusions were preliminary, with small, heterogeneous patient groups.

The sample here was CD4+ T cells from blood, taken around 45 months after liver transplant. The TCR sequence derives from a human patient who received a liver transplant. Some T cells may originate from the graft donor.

The CDR3 protein is CASNHYGGKRNTIYF. In DNA, the CDR3 is TGTGCCAGCAACCATTACGGTGGGAAGAGAAACACCATATATTTT. This chain joins TRBV5-6 and TRBJ1-3; unclear D gene. Germline lookup yields CDR1 SGHDT and CDR2 YYEEEE. This CDR3 has 15 residues. V lost 6 bases to trimming and J lost 5 bases, with 18 bases between them.